The clone carrying this T cell receptor (beta chain) showed up just a few times. The antigen remains undetermined. MiXCR, applied by TCRdb to the RT-PCR reads, yields one record per CDR3 protein. Among approximately 700,000 distinct CDR3 sequences, around 13% were seen once, and the ten largest hold roughly 6.4%. CDR1 is MNHEY, CDR2 SVGEGT, per germline. Trimming took 6 bases from V and 8 from J, leaving 17 bases between them. The CDR3 sequence is 14 residues long. This sample was included in a study of response to subunit inactivated influenza vaccine. Findings of the study overall: It was the authors' suggestion that each seasonal influenza vaccination recruits few new T cells.

The chain combines TRBV6-2 or TRBV6-3 with TRBJ2-1; no clear D gene. This TCR was sampled from a man between 50 and 59 years old who received an inactivated influenza vaccine. The source material was PBMCs from blood, sampled 14 to 15 days before vaccination. In DNA, the CDR3 is TGTGCCAGCAGGAGAGTCCGTCTAAGCGATGAGCAGTTCTTC. Encoded protein: CASRRVRLSDEQFF.